The following is a T cell receptor (beta chain) sequence with its context. The source of the sample is a study of identical twins. The germline CDR1 and CDR2 sequences are SGHRS and YFSETQ. V shed 3 bases and J shed 6 bases, with 13 bases lying between them. The CDR3 runs 14 residues. Using its own MiXCR run on the 5' RACE reads, TCRdb lists one record per CDR3 protein. The data contain roughly 260,000 distinct CDR3 sequences, about an eighth of them singletons. The sample was memory (CD45RO+) T cells sorted from blood. The receptor was isolated from a woman aged 18 to 35 in good health. V is TRBV5-1 and J is TRBJ2-1, with a weak D call TRBD2 (6 bases). The CDR3 sequence: CASSSGLPANEQFF. DNA for the CDR3: TGCGCCAGCAGCTCGGGACTCCCCGCCAATGAGCAGTTCTTC.